This TCR beta chain was sequenced during a study of Graves' ophthalmopathy and Graves' hyperthyroidism. The sequenced template was RNA, covering the TCR beta CDR3 region. An opening RT-PCR round employed HTBI primers and preceded a second-round multiplex PCR. TCRdb re-analysed the multiplex PCR reads in MiXCR, keeping a single row per CDR3 protein. The sample has about 220,000 distinct CDR3 sequences, 20% to 25% seen once; the top ten hold approximately 40%. Only a few counts were recorded for this clonotype. The CDR3 is made up of 16 amino acids. Germline V gives CDR1 KGHSH, CDR2 LQKENI. The V gene lost 2 bases and the J gene lost 4 bases, with 14 bases spanning the gap.

The clonotype originates from a woman in her forties or fifties with Graves' ophthalmopathy. J is TRBJ2-2 and V is TRBV18, with a possible D match to TRBD1 (5 bases). Sequencing used peripheral blood. The CDR3 bases are TGTGCCAGCTCACCATTTGAGCGACAGAGCACCGGGGAGCTGTTTTTT. Protein: CASSPFERQSTGELFF.